The text below deals with one T cell receptor beta chain. Its antigen is unknown. No per-base quality is available; no much larger clone lies one base away. The data stem from a study of sequential checkpoint blockade in melanoma (dated by TCRdb to about 2019). Context from the whole study: Patients were randomized 1:1 to first-line nivolumab followed by ipilimumab (arm A) or ipilimumab followed by nivolumab (arm B). Maintenance nivolumab was given following each of the two trial sequences. What the work shows at the level of the full study, not this receptor alone: Larger, independent patient cohorts are needed to validate the response-prediction model that combines TCR metrics and mutation burden.

The immunoSEQ Assay was used to immunosequence TCRbeta CDR3 regions from genomic DNA. Before high-throughput sequencing, genomic DNA was amplified using bias-controlled multiplex PCR. Concerning the study's data processing: To quantify the absolute abundance of each unique TCRbeta CDR3 region, the sequences were collapsed and filtered. Clonality was defined as 1 minus Pielou's evenness and was calculated using productive rearrangements only. A previously published method was used to identify clones with significantly greater frequencies in on-treatment samples than in baseline samples. Not all clones reach the TCRdb copy of this immuneACCESS table, which keeps in-frame sequences only. Checked studies attribute under half of the gap to unresolved V genes and leave the rest unexplained. The V and J calls and clone size come from that table; D and trimming were worked out from the DNA. Counted in this sample were roughly 13,000 clones; approximately 52% of them appeared once. Under 20% of the sample comes from the top ten.

The treatment or condition label, read with the paper, signifies: randomized to nivolumab then ipilimumab (arm A) or the reverse (arm B). No trial patient had received prior DNA-damaging chemotherapy. Thawed PBMCs were sorted on a FACS Aria II flow cytometer to isolate live CD3+CD8+ cells negative for CD19 and CD56. Samples were obtained from patients with melanoma enrolled in CheckMate 064, a randomized, open-label phase II trial of sequential checkpoint blockade. Peripheral blood mononuclear cells were collected by leukapheresis, purified with Ficoll-Paque, and frozen in human serum with about 9.6% DMSO. Right after sorting, the blood CD3+CD8+ cells were verified to be >95% pure, and DNA extraction followed. The origin of this receptor is a human donor with melanoma. Sample: CD8+ T cells sorted from blood (inferred from file names), taken from a patient given nivolumab and ipilimumab in sequence.

The CDR3: CASNRGVAGGFFF. The bases are TGTGCCAGCAATCGGGGGGTAGCGGGGGGGTTTTTCTTC. The V and J segments used are TRBV28 and TRBJ2-1; 11 junctional bases match TRBD2. In the germline V gene, CDR1 corresponds to MDHEN and CDR2 to SYDVKM. The CDR3, cysteine through phenylalanine, is 13 amino acids long. CDR3 DNA only is kept here, 39 bases in frame from base 1. Clipping removes 7 bases from V and 16 bases from J, with 12 as the unmatched junction base count.